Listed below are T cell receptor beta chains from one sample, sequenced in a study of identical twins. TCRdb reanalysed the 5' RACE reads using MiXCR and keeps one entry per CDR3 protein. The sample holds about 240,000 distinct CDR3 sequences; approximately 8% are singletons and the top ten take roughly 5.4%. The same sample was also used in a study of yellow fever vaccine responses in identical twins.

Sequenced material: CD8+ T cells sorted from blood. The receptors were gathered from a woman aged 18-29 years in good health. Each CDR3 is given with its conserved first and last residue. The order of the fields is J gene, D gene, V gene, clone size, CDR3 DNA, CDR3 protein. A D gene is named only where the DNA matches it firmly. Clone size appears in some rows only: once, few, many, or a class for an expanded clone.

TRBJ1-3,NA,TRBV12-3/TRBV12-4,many,TGTGCCAGCAGAACTGCCGGAAACACCATATATTTT,CASRTAGNTIYF
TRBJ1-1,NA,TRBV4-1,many,TGCGCCAGCAGCCTGGAGGGGGTGAACACTGAAGCTTTCTTT,CASSLEGVNTEAFF
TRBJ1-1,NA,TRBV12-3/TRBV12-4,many,TGTGCCAGCAGTGGACGGCAGAACACTGAAGCTTTCTTT,CASSGRQNTEAFF
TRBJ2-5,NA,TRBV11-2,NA,TGTGCCAGCAGCTCAGTAGGGGCCCAAGAGACCCAGTACTTC,CASSSVGAQETQYF
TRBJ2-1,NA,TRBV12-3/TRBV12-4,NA,TGTGCCAGCAGTTTAGTAGGGACCCCCTACAATGAGCAGTTCTTC,CASSLVGTPYNEQFF
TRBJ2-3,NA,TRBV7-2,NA,TGTGCCAGCAGCTCACCTCCCCAGACCAGATGGGATACGCAGTATTTT,CASSSPPQTRWDTQYF
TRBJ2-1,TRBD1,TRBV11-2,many,TGTGCCAGCAGCCTAGGGACAGGGTTCAATGAGCAGTTCTTC,CASSLGTGFNEQFF
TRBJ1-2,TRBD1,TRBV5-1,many,TGCGCCAGCAGCTTTACCGGGACAGCATATGGCTACACCTTC,CASSFTGTAYGYTF
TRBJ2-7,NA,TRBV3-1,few,TGTGCCAGCAGCCAAGACAGGGTAGGCGAGCAGTACTTC,CASSQDRVGEQYF
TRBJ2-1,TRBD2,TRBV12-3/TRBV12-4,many,TGTGCCAGCAGTTTAGGGACTAGCGGGTACAATGAGCAGTTCTTC,CASSLGTSGYNEQFF
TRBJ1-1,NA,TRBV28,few,TGTGCCAGCAGTTCTCAGGGGTGGAGCACTGAAGCTTTCTTT,CASSSQGWSTEAFF
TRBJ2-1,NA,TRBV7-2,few,TGTGCCAGCAGCTGGCTTGGTGGCGCCTACAATGAGCAGTTCTTC,CASSWLGGAYNEQFF
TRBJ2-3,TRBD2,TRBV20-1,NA,TGCAGTGCTAGCGATGTAGGCGGGAGTGTAGATACGCAGTATTTT,CSASDVGGSVDTQYF
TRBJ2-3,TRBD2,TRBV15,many,TGTGCCACCAGCAGAGATCGCAACGGGGGGATCTCCGATACGCAGTATTTT,CATSRDRNGGISDTQYF
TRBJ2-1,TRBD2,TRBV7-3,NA,TGTGCCAGCAGCTTAAAACCCACTCTGGGACTAGGAGATTACCGCAATGAGCAGTTCTTC,CASSLKPTLGLGDYRNEQFF
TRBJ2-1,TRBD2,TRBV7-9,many,TGTGCCAGCAGCTTAGGGCTAGCGGACAATGAGCAGTTCTTC,CASSLGLADNEQFF
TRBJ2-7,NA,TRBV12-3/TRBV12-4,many,TGTGCCAGCAGTAAGGGGGACTACTACGAGCAGTACTTC,CASSKGDYYEQYF
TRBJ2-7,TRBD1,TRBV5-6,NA,TGTGCCAGCAGCTGGGGACAGTTCACCTACGAGCAGTACTTC,CASSWGQFTYEQYF
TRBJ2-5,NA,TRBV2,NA,TGTGCCATCCAGGATGGGGGGCGCAGAGAGACCCAGTACTTC,CAIQDGGRRETQYF
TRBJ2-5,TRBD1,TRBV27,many,TGTGCCAGCAGTATCTCGACAGGGGGATTAAAAGAGACCCAGTACTTC,CASSISTGGLKETQYF
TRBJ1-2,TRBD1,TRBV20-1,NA,TGCAGTGCTAGGGGAGGGACAGGACACACCTATGGCTACACCTTC,CSARGGTGHTYGYTF
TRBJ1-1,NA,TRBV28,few,TGTGCCAGCAGTTTGGGGACAATGGGCACTGAAGCTTTCTTT,CASSLGTMGTEAFF
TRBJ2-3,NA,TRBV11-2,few,TGTGCCAGCAGCTTAGAGGGGAAGTGGGCAGATACGCAGTATTTT,CASSLEGKWADTQYF
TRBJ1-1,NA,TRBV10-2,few,TGCGCCAGCAAACGCAACCGGGACGGGGGCACTGAAGCTTTCTTT,CASKRNRDGGTEAFF
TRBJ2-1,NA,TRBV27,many,TGTGCCAGCAGTTTGGGCAGCCCAGTGTCCAATGAGCAGTTCTTC,CASSLGSPVSNEQFF
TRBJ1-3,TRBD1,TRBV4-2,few,TGTGCCAGCAGCCCGGGGGCCGGGGACAGCGTCTCTGGAAACACCATATATTTT,CASSPGAGDSVSGNTIYF
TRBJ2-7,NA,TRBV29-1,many,TGCAGCGTTGAAGGGGGGTATTCCTACGAGCAGTACTTC,CSVEGGYSYEQYF
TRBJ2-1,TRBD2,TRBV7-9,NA,TGTGCCAGCAGCTTATGGTCTGGGGGGGACAATGAGCAGTTCTTC,CASSLWSGGDNEQFF
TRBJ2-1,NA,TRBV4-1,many,TGCGCCAGCAGCCAAATGACAGCCTGGAATGAGCAGTTCTTC,CASSQMTAWNEQFF
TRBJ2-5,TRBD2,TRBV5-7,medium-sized,TGTGCCAGCAGCTTCTTTGGGCTAGCGGGAGGACACAAGCAAGAGACCCAGTACTTC,CASSFFGLAGGHKQETQYF
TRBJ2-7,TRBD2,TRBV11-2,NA,TGTGCCAGCAGCCCAGCGGGACCGTCCTACGAGCAGTACTTC,CASSPAGPSYEQYF
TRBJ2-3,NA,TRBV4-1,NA,TGCGCCAGCAGCCAAGCCCGCCCCTCAGATACGCAGTATTTT,CASSQARPSDTQYF
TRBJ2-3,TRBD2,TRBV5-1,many,TGCGCCAGCAGCGCGTCTAGCGGATCAGATACGCAGTATTTT,CASSASSGSDTQYF
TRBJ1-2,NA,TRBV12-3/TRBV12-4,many,TGTGCCAGCAGTTTTTCGGAAGACAGGCACCTCTATGGCTACACCTTC,CASSFSEDRHLYGYTF
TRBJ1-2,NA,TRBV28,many,TGTGCCAGCAGTCCCCTCGTGACAGCGCTCGGCTACACCTTC,CASSPLVTALGYTF
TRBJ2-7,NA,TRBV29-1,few,TGCAGCGTTTTACGTAATACCGGGACCTACGAGCAGTACTTC,CSVLRNTGTYEQYF
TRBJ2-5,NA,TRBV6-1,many,TGTGCCAGCAATGAAGCGGTAGGGTCAGAGACCCAGTACTTC,CASNEAVGSETQYF
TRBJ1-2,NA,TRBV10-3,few,TGTGCCATCAGTGAGTCGGAAGCAAACTATGGCTACACCTTC,CAISESEANYGYTF
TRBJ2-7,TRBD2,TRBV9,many,TGTGCCAGCAGCGTAGCTAGCGGGAGTGCGTACGAGCAGTACTTC,CASSVASGSAYEQYF
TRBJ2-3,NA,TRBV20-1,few,TGCAGTGCTAGAGATACAGTTTCTAGCACAGATACGCAGTATTTT,CSARDTVSSTDTQYF
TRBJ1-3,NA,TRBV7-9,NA,TGTGCCAGCAGCTTAGGGGTGCGAAACACCATATATTTT,CASSLGVRNTIYF